Listed below are T cell receptor beta chains from one sample, sequenced in a study of T cell responses to AZD1222 COVID-19 vaccine. The protocol was immunoSEQ multiplex PCR, while the TCRdb copy is restricted to in-frame clones and leaves out a portion. Of more than 95,000 clones detected, roughly 90% appear once; the ten largest clones hold 3.5% to 4.5%. The source was peripheral blood, collected on day 0 of AZD1222 vaccination. The source of these receptors is an adult in good health. Each CDR3 is given with its conserved first and last residue. Fields, in order: clone size, V gene, J gene, D gene, CDR3 protein, CDR3 DNA. The D gene is left open where the match is weak. Part of the rows lack a size; the others show once, few, many or a class for expanded clones.

once,TRBV2,TRBJ1-6,.,CASRDRSSYNSPLHF,TGTGCCAGCAGGGACAGAAGCTCCTATAATTCACCCCTCCACTTT
.,TRBV7-8,TRBJ1-2,.,CASSSRTGHGYTF,TGTGCCAGCAGTTCTCGGACCGGCCATGGCTACACCTTC
once,TRBV6-5,TRBJ2-7,TRBD2,CASSAGVEQYF,TGTGCCAGTTCAGCGGGAGTTGAGCAGTACTTC
.,TRBV7-9,TRBJ2-5,.,CASSPTGGGETQYF,TGTGCCAGCAGCCCCACAGGAGGGGGGGAGACCCAGTACTTC
.,TRBV24-1,TRBJ1-1,TRBD1,CATSDSGTGGSEAFF,TGTGCCACCAGTGATTCCGGGACAGGGGGCTCTGAAGCTTTCTTT
.,TRBV27,TRBJ2-7,TRBD1,CASSVAGQGLGDEYF,TGTGCCAGCAGTGTTGCGGGACAGGGGCTTGGGGACGAGTACTTC
.,TRBV9,TRBJ2-1,TRBD2,CASSAGISGGDNEQFF,TGTGCCAGCAGCGCAGGCATCTCCGGGGGGGACAATGAGCAGTTCTTC
.,TRBV20-1,TRBJ1-2,.,CSASSGDYGYTF,TGCAGTGCTAGTTCCGGGGACTATGGCTACACCTTC
.,TRBV6-6,TRBJ2-1,.,CASSPGHGEQFF,TGTGCCAGCAGCCCCGGCCACGGAGAGCAGTTCTTC
.,TRBV5-1,TRBJ2-6,.,CASSLEGHLSGANVLTF,TGCGCCAGCAGCCTGGAGGGACACCTCTCTGGGGCCAACGTCCTGACTTTC
once,TRBV5-1,TRBJ1-2,.,CASGTPGENYGYTF,TGCGCCAGCGGAACCCCTGGAGAAAACTATGGCTACACCTTC
.,TRBV21-1,TRBJ1-1,.,CASSTPKGRSHTEAFF,TGTGCCAGCAGCACCCCAAAGGGACGAAGCCACACTGAAGCTTTCTTT
.,TRBV5-4,TRBJ1-1,.,CASSLDPVNTEAFF,TGTGCCAGCAGCTTGGATCCCGTGAACACTGAAGCTTTCTTT
.,TRBV4-3,TRBJ2-5,TRBD2,CASSQSRSGGLQETQYF,TGCGCCAGCAGCCAGTCCCGTAGCGGGGGGCTACAAGAGACCCAGTACTTC
.,TRBV28,TRBJ1-5,TRBD1,CASFSGQWSEPQHF,TGTGCCAGCTTTTCGGGACAGTGGTCAGAGCCCCAGCATTTT
.,TRBV19,TRBJ1-4,.,CASSIDTRPEKLFF,TGTGCCAGTAGTATAGACACCCGACCCGAAAAACTGTTTTTT
.,TRBV18,TRBJ1-5,.,CASSPPGSGARQPQHF,TGTGCCAGCTCACCACCGGGGTCCGGGGCCAGGCAGCCCCAGCATTTT
.,TRBV5-4,TRBJ1-2,.,CASSLDGYGYTF,TGTGCCAGCAGCTTGGACGGGTATGGCTACACCTTC
.,TRBV7-9,TRBJ2-7,TRBD1,CASSPGQGSSYEQYF,TGTGCCAGCAGCCCCGGACAGGGGTCTTCCTACGAGCAGTACTTC
.,TRBV6-5,TRBJ2-7,TRBD1,CASRKQGADEQYF,TGTGCCAGCAGGAAACAGGGGGCTGACGAGCAGTACTTC
.,TRBV19,TRBJ1-1,.,CASSIQNGREAFF,TGTGCCAGTAGTATTCAGAATGGGAGGGAAGCTTTCTTT
.,TRBV5-1,TRBJ2-7,.,CASSPRLAGATYEQYF,TGCGCCAGCAGCCCGCGACTCGCGGGCGCCACCTACGAGCAGTACTTC
.,TRBV4-3,TRBJ1-5,TRBD1,CASSQVLTGEQPQHF,TGCGCCAGCAGCCAAGTTCTGACAGGGGAACAGCCCCAGCATTTT
.,TRBV7-8,TRBJ2-7,.,CASSLALRGGTSYEQYF,TGTGCCAGCAGCTTAGCGCTCAGGGGGGGGACCTCCTACGAGCAGTACTTC
.,TRBV5-4,TRBJ1-5,.,CASSLGGQANQPQHF,TGTGCCAGCAGCTTGGGAGGACAAGCCAATCAGCCCCAGCATTTT
.,TRBV6-2/TRBV6-3,TRBJ2-2,.,CASSPNRVIGELFF,TGTGCCAGCAGTCCCAACAGGGTCATAGGGGAGCTGTTTTTT
.,TRBV6-4,TRBJ2-1,TRBD2,CASRDDAGGSNEQFF,TGTGCCAGCAGGGACGATGCGGGGGGTAGTAATGAGCAGTTCTTC
.,TRBV5-3,TRBJ2-2,TRBD2,CARSWESGGENTGELFF,TGTGCCAGAAGCTGGGAGAGCGGGGGGGAGAACACCGGGGAGCTGTTTTTT
.,TRBV14,TRBJ2-3,.,CASSPRRSPGADTQYF,TGTGCCAGCAGCCCGCGACGGAGCCCCGGCGCAGATACGCAGTATTTT
.,TRBV5-6,TRBJ1-2,.,CASSLGRRGANYGYTF,TGTGCCAGCAGCTTGGGACGCCGGGGAGCTAACTATGGCTACACCTTC
.,TRBV7-3,TRBJ2-1,TRBD1,CASSQRPAGQGYNEQFF,TGTGCCAGCAGCCAGAGACCGGCGGGACAGGGGTATAATGAGCAGTTCTTC